These 29 T cell receptor beta chains were sequenced from one sample in a study of T cell responses to AZD1222 COVID-19 vaccine. The assay was immunoSEQ multiplex PCR, and TCRdb's table has in-frame clones only and misses some. The sample yields around 180,000 clones, about 92% seen once. Sequencing used peripheral blood, obtained on day 0 of AZD1222 vaccination. Source of these receptors: an adult in good health.

The J gene is TRBJ2-1, the V gene TRBV7-2; D might be TRBD1 (6 bases). The ends were cut back, 4 bases at V and 9 bases at J, with 13 bases in the middle. The CDR3 runs to 13 residues. From germline, CDR1 is SGHTA and CDR2 FQGNSA. The CDR3 DNA reads as TGTGCCAGCAGCTCAGGCAGGGGCCTTGAGCAGTTCTTC. Its protein is CASSSGRGLEQFF.

J is TRBJ1-2 and V is TRBV29-1; tentative D call: TRBD1 (5 bases). The CDR3 consists of 13 residues. V lost 0 bases to trimming and J lost 7 bases, with 12 bases between them. Per germline, CDR1 SQVTM and CDR2 ANQGSEA. This CDR3 reads CSVEEARGGGYTF. DNA for the CDR3: TGCAGCGTTGAAGAGGCCCGGGGCGGTGGCTACACCTTC.

The CDR3 region is CASSQDPGSLYEQYF. As DNA, the CDR3 is TGCGCCAGCAGCCAAGATCCCGGCAGCCTCTACGAGCAGTACTTC. The chain joins TRBV4-1 to TRBJ2-7; D is undetermined. V lost 0 bases, J lost 3 bases, and 12 bases lay in between. In germline, CDR1 is MGHRA, CDR2 YSYEKL. This CDR3 is built from 15 residues.

The chain uses TRBV2 and TRBJ1-1; no firm D call. CDR1 and CDR2 (germline): SNHLY, FYNNEI. This CDR3 has 15 amino acids. This CDR3 is CAKQQSKGLNTEAFF. CDR3 sequence (DNA): TGTGCGAAACAGCAGTCCAAGGGCCTAAACACTGAAGCTTTCTTT.

The rearrangement joins TRBV28 to TRBJ2-3; D gene ambiguous. V lost 6 bases and J 6 bases, leaving 13 bases between the germline ends. CDR3 length: 13 amino acids. From germline, CDR1 is MDHEN and CDR2 SYDVKM. The CDR3 is CASRGVSIDTQYF. The CDR3 nucleotides read TGTGCCAGCAGGGGTGTAAGTATCGATACGCAGTATTTT.

This clone has only one observation. The chain has TRBV7-2 and TRBJ1-4; D is perhaps TRBD1 (5 bases). V dropped 7 bases and J dropped 7 bases, with 16 bases sitting between them. Looked up from germline, CDR1 is SGHTA and CDR2 is FQGNSA. The length of the CDR3 is 14 residues. CDR3 DNA sequence: TGTGCCAGCACCGCCGGGGGGGTACGTGAAAAACTGTTTTTT. This sequence encodes CASTAGGVREKLFF.

The chain employs TRBV10-1 and TRBJ2-1; 9 nucleotides agree with TRBD1. With 0 bases clipped from V and 7 bases from J, the junction kept 7 bases outside the gene matches. The germline V gene has CDR1 WNHNN and CDR2 SYGVQD (reference sequence). The CDR3 covers 16 residues. CDR3 nucleotide sequence: TGCGCCAGCAGTGAGTCTTGGACAGGGGAGGAAAATGAGCAGTTCTTC. It translates to CASSESWTGEENEQFF.

The CDR3 DNA follows: TGCAGCGTGGGACCCACAGGGGAAAACTATGGCTACACCTTC. Its protein is CSVGPTGENYGYTF. The chain carries TRBV29-1 and TRBJ1-2, with 7 bases that match TRBD1. V trimming: 6 bases; J trimming: 2 bases; junction bases outside the gene matches: 9. Germline loops: CDR1 SQVTM, CDR2 ANQGSEA. This CDR3 has 14 residues.

The rearrangement uses TRBV6-5 and TRBJ1-5; 7 bases line up with TRBD1. From germline, CDR1 is MNHEY and CDR2 SVGAGI. V lost 5 bases to trimming and J lost 4 bases; unmatched junction nucleotides: 8. CDR3 size: 15 residues. CDR3 sequence reads: CASSQHRGPNQPQHF. CDR3 DNA: TGTGCCAGCAGTCAACACAGGGGACCGAATCAGCCCCAGCATTTT.

This clone was seen a single time. The genes are TRBV5-8 and TRBJ1-1; D is perhaps TRBD1 (6 bases). Germline V gene data show CDR1 as SGHTS and CDR2 as YDEGEE. V dropped 3 bases and J dropped 6 bases, with 12 bases sitting between them. There are 13 residues in the CDR3. This chain's CDR3 is CASSSRTDAEAFF. CDR3 DNA: TGTGCCAGCAGCTCCCGGACAGATGCTGAAGCTTTCTTT.

This rearrangement joins TRBV11-2 to TRBJ1-5; perhaps TRBD1 as D (6 bases). V dropped 0 bases and J dropped 7 bases, with 10 bases sitting between them. This CDR3 region has 14 residues. The germline V gene encodes CDR1 SGHAT and CDR2 FQNNGV. The CDR3 DNA reads as TGTGCCAGCAGCTTAGAAGGGACACGGCAGCCCCAGCATTTT. Protein sequence: CASSLEGTRQPQHF.

The CDR3 is CASSEARTRGNSPLHF. For the CDR3, the DNA is TGTGCCAGCAGTGAAGCGAGGACCCGAGGAAATTCACCCCTCCACTTT. The genes are TRBV6-1 and TRBJ1-6; D uncertain. V was pared by 0 bases and J by 7 bases, with 13 bases between. Germline CDR1 MNHNS, CDR2 SASEGT. This CDR3 spans 16 amino acids.

CDR3 nucleotide sequence: TGTGCCAGTAGTATATGGAGGGAAAACACTGAAGCTTTCTTT. Protein product: CASSIWRENTEAFF. The chain is built from TRBV19 and TRBJ1-1; D unresolved. Deletions cut 2 bases from V and 2 bases from J, with 9 bases between. Per germline, CDR1 LNHDA and CDR2 SQIVND (reference sequence). The CDR3 loop spans 14 amino acids.

This chain uses TRBV6-5 with TRBJ2-1; TRBD1 matches 7 bases. Per the germline V gene, CDR1 is MNHEY and CDR2 is SVGAGI. CDR3 length: 13 amino acids. V was clipped by 2 bases and J by 6 bases; unmatched bases: 1. CDR3 region: CASSYGTANEQFF. The DNA of the CDR3 is TGTGCCAGCAGTTACGGGACAGCCAATGAGCAGTTCTTC.

V gene TRBV5-1 combines with J gene TRBJ1-1, with no clear D. The CDR3 covers 15 residues. Per germline, CDR1 SGHRS and CDR2 YFSETQ. The V end lost 4 bases, the J end lost 0 bases, and 13 bases lay between the germline ends. The CDR3 nucleotides read TGCGCCAGCAGCACGCTGACAAACTTGAACACTGAAGCTTTCTTT. It translates to CASSTLTNLNTEAFF.

The chain is built from TRBV3-1 (or the pseudogene TRBV3-2) and TRBJ2-1; no definite D call. In germline, CDR1 is LGHDT, CDR2 YNNKEL (reference sequence). Trimming left V 1 base short and J 5 bases short, with 9 bases between. This CDR3 contains 14 residues. The CDR3 bases are TGTGCCAGCAGCCAAGGTTCGGGCAACAATGAGCAGTTCTTC. It encodes CASSQGSGNNEQFF.

The chain carries TRBV18 and TRBJ2-2; maybe TRBD1 (6 bases). The CDR3 runs 15 residues. In germline, CDR1 is KGHSH, CDR2 LQKENI. V lost 5 bases, J lost 7 bases, and 17 bases lay in between. The CDR3 DNA reads TGTGCCAGCTCAACCTCCGGAACAGGGAACGGGGAGCTGTTTTTT. The encoded protein is CASSTSGTGNGELFF.

This clone was seen just once. The V and J genes are TRBV28 and TRBJ1-4; tentatively, D is TRBD1 (5 bases). V was shortened by 7 bases and J by 8 bases, with 20 bases between the two germline ends. There are 15 residues in the CDR3. CDR1 is MDHEN and CDR2 is SYDVKM in the germline V gene. The CDR3: CASMWGLPRREKLFF. The DNA for the CDR3 is TGTGCCAGCATGTGGGGCCTTCCAAGGCGGGAAAAACTGTTTTTT.

The J gene is TRBJ1-2, the V gene TRBV6-5, with D unresolved. The CDR3 contains 14 residues. Trimming removed 4 bases at V and 5 bases at J, with 14 bases between. Germline V gives CDR1 MNHEY, CDR2 SVGAGI. CDR3 nucleotides: TGTGCCAGCAGTTCCAGCGCAAGCGGGTATGGCTACACCTTC. This encodes CASSSSASGYGYTF.

Written as DNA, the CDR3 is TGTGCCATCAGTTCGACAGGGTATGGGTCCTACGAGCAGTACTTC. Protein sequence: CAISSTGYGSYEQYF. J is TRBJ2-7 and V is TRBV10-3, with 7 bases identical to TRBD1. From germline, CDR1 is ENHRY and CDR2 SYGVKD. V shed 5 bases and J 1 base; nucleotides not matched to a gene: 8. CDR3 length: 15 amino acids.

The rearrangement uses TRBV28 and TRBJ1-2; 9 nucleotides match TRBD1. V lost 2 bases, J lost 3 bases, and 1 base stayed unmatched. This CDR3 is 14 amino acids long. The V gene's germline CDR1 is MDHEN and CDR2 SYDVKM. The CDR3 region has the DNA TGTGCCAGCAGTTTAACAGGGGGCGACTATGGCTACACCTTC. It is translated as CASSLTGGDYGYTF.

This chain uses TRBV5-8 with TRBJ1-2; D ambiguous. Germline V gives CDR1 SGHTS, CDR2 YDEGEE. The CDR3 is 12 residues long. V lost 6 bases to trimming and J lost 1 base, with 7 bases between them. Here the CDR3 reads CASMGFNYGYTF. The CDR3 region has the DNA TGTGCCAGCATGGGATTTAACTATGGCTACACCTTC.

This clone was counted once. V gene TRBV5-1 combines with J gene TRBJ2-1; D unresolved. In germline, CDR1 is SGHRS, CDR2 YFSETQ. Trimming removed 4 bases from V and 3 bases from J, with 14 bases in between. The CDR3 spans 15 residues. This chain's CDR3 is CASSDDPSNYNEQFF. For the CDR3, the DNA is TGCGCCAGCAGCGACGATCCTTCAAACTACAATGAGCAGTTCTTC.

This rearrangement joins TRBV6-5 to TRBJ1-1; 7 positions agree with TRBD1. Germline values: CDR1 MNHEY, CDR2 SVGAGI. J lost 0 bases, V lost 6 bases, and 4 bases had no gene match. The CDR3 has 14 amino acids. The CDR3 DNA sequence: TGTGCCAGCAGGCGACAGGGTCTGAACACTGAAGCTTTCTTT. This encodes CASRRQGLNTEAFF.

V usage is TRBV7-2 and J usage is TRBJ1-6; 9 nucleotides agree with TRBD1. The CDR3 is 15 residues long. Unmatched junction bases numbered 7, after V lost 5 bases and J lost 8 bases. CDR1 SGHTA and CDR2 FQGNSA come from the germline V gene. Here the CDR3 reads CASSLYRTGDSPLHF. The CDR3 DNA reads TGTGCCAGCAGCCTATATAGGACAGGGGATTCACCCCTCCACTTT.

This chain's CDR3 is CASSLKWANEKLFF. The CDR3 bases are TGTGCCAGCAGTTTAAAGTGGGCTAATGAAAAACTGTTTTTT. The chain combines TRBV28 with TRBJ1-4; D ambiguous. Germline assignment: CDR1 MDHEN and CDR2 SYDVKM. V lost 2 bases to trimming and J lost 3 bases, with 7 bases between them. The length of the CDR3 is 14 residues.

The rearrangement joins TRBV10-1 to TRBJ1-5; D remains ambiguous. The CDR3 length is 13 residues. The V end was cut by 2 bases, the J end by 4 bases, with 6 bases between. Germline V gene sequence: CDR1 WNHNN, CDR2 SYGVQD (reference sequence). The CDR3: CASSEQLNQPQHF. The CDR3 DNA is TGCGCCAGCAGTGAGCAGTTAAATCAGCCCCAGCATTTT.

This chain joins TRBV30 and TRBJ1-2; D is perhaps TRBD1 (5 bases). Per germline, CDR1 GTSNPN and CDR2 SVGIG (reference sequence). The CDR3 covers 13 residues. The germline V and J ends were trimmed by 8 bases and 4 bases, with 17 bases remaining between them. The CDR3 coding sequence is TGTGCCAGTCCCTTGGCGGGGGGCTATGGCTACACCTTC. This gives the protein CASPLAGGYGYTF.

This clone has just one count. V gene TRBV12-3 or TRBV12-4 combines with J gene TRBJ1-2; D is unresolved. The CDR3 is 13 residues long. V was shortened by 2 bases and J by 6 bases, with 10 bases between the two germline ends. CDR3 residues: CASSLTGRDGYTF. The CDR3 nucleotides read TGTGCCAGCAGTTTAACTGGCAGAGATGGCTACACCTTC.